Shown below are 21 T cell receptor beta chains from a single sample sequenced in a study of CD8 T cells in Susac syndrome (dated by TCRdb to about 2019). The library was made by the immunoSEQ multiplex PCR assay. RNA was extracted using the RNeasy kit, and roughly 0.5 to 1 ug of the RNA was reverse transcribed with random hexamers. TCRdb passed the public sequencing reads through fastp at Q25 and MiXCR, retaining productive beta sequences. Identical CDR3 proteins give one entry, which carries the most common genes and DNA. The sample table records 150,000 or so distinct CDR3 sequences; around 96% of these occur just once. The ten largest account for 0.14% of the sample. The sample comprised CD4+ T cells from PBMCs. The origin of the receptors is a human donor in good health.

The chain has TRBV20-1 and TRBJ2-7; TRBD1 or TRBD2 may be the D gene (5 bases each). Germline V gene data show CDR1 as DFQATT and CDR2 as SNEGSKA (reference sequence). The CDR3 is 13 residues long. The V and J ends lost 3 bases and 4 bases respectively, with 13 bases between them. The CDR3 coding sequence is TGCAGTGCTAGCAGGTGGGGGAAATACGAGCAGTACTTC. Protein: CSASRWGKYEQYF.

The rearrangement joins TRBV24-1 to TRBJ2-3; maybe TRBD1 (6 bases). Germline CDR1 and CDR2: KGHDR and SFDVKD. This CDR3 has 14 residues. V lost 5 bases to trimming and J lost 6 bases, with 14 bases between them. CDR3 amino acids: CATSAETGLDTQYF. The CDR3 DNA reads TGTGCCACCAGTGCCGAAACAGGGTTGGATACGCAGTATTTT.

The chain is built from TRBV29-1 and TRBJ1-4, with D perhaps matching TRBD1 (5 bases). Germline CDR1 and CDR2: SQVTM and ANQGSEA. V lost 7 bases to trimming and J lost 6 bases, with 12 bases between them. This CDR3 contains 12 residues. The CDR3 DNA follows: TGCAGCGCCAGGGTGGTTGATGAAAAACTGTTTTTT. It codes for CSARVVDEKLFF.

The V gene is TRBV18, the J gene TRBJ2-5; the D is unclear. Germline CDR1 is KGHSH and CDR2 is LQKENI. Deletions cut 3 bases from V and 4 bases from J, with 6 bases between. The CDR3 has 12 amino acids. CDR3 nucleotides: TGTGCCAGCTCACCGGTGAGAGAGACCCAGTACTTC. Encoded protein: CASSPVRETQYF.

This chain links TRBV7-8 with TRBJ2-7, with D possibly being TRBD1 or TRBD2 (7 bases each). CDR1 and CDR2 (germline): SGHVS, FQNEAQ. Trimming took off 3 bases at V and 3 bases at J, with 18 bases between the two ends. The CDR3 totals 16 residues. The CDR3 here is CASSLRGGQSRYEQYF. CDR3 DNA sequence: TGTGCCAGCAGCTTGAGGGGGGGACAGTCGCGCTACGAGCAGTACTTC.

The rearrangement uses TRBV30 and TRBJ2-2, with D perhaps TRBD1 (6 bases). Germline-derived CDR1 and CDR2 are GTSNPN and SVGIG (reference sequence). V was cut by 0 bases and J by 8 bases, with 13 bases left in between. The CDR3 is 14 residues long. The CDR3 DNA follows: TGTGCCTGGAGTGTACCCGACAGGAGGGGGGAGCTGTTTTTT. Translating it yields CAWSVPDRRGELFF.

Written as DNA, the CDR3 is TGTGCCAGCAGTGAGATAGGGGAGGGCTACACCTTC. Amino acid sequence: CASSEIGEGYTF. The chain carries TRBV27 and TRBJ1-2; maybe TRBD1 (5 bases). Germline V gene data show CDR1 as MNHEY and CDR2 as SMNVEV (reference sequence). The CDR3 sequence is 12 residues long. The ends were cut back, 5 bases at V and 8 bases at J, with 12 bases in the middle.

The V gene is TRBV6-6, the J gene TRBJ1-2; 12 nucleotides agree with TRBD1. The CDR3 extends over 15 amino acids. Germline assignment: CDR1 MNHNY and CDR2 SVGAGI (reference sequence). With 4 bases clipped from V and 5 bases from J, the junction kept 5 bases outside the gene matches. The DNA for the CDR3 is TGTGCCAGCAGTTTGGGGACAGGGGGCGTGTATGGCTACACCTTC. Its translation: CASSLGTGGVYGYTF.

The chain has TRBV15 and TRBJ2-1; the D gene is possibly TRBD2 (5 bases). Between the trimmed V and J ends, which lost 5 bases and 4 bases, there was a span of 12 bases. CDR3 length: 14 residues. Looked up from germline, CDR1 is LNHNV and CDR2 is YYDKDF (reference sequence). The CDR3 DNA is TGTGCCACCAGCGAGTCGGGGAATTACAATGAGCAGTTCTTC. Translation gives CATSESGNYNEQFF.

This chain links TRBV9 with TRBJ2-1; 7 bases match TRBD2. V was pared by 0 bases and J by 12 bases, with 6 bases of the junction left unmatched. Germline loops: CDR1 SGDLS, CDR2 YYNGEE. This CDR3 is 13 amino acids long. The CDR3 protein is CASSVEERGRQFF. CDR3 nucleotides: TGTGCCAGCAGCGTAGAGGAGCGGGGAAGGCAGTTCTTC.

A single count supports this clonotype. The rearrangement links TRBV28 to TRBJ2-5; 7 bases are a match to TRBD1. CDR1 is MDHEN and CDR2 is SYDVKM in the germline V gene. The CDR3 loop spans 15 amino acids. The J segment lost 2 bases and the V segment lost 5 bases, leaving 8 bases of the junction unmatched. CDR3 sequence reads: CASSDPGQIQETQYF. The CDR3 nucleotides are TGTGCCAGCAGTGACCCGGGACAGATACAAGAGACCCAGTACTTC.

This sequence joins TRBV6-5 and TRBJ2-3; unclear D gene. Per the germline V gene, CDR1 is MNHEY and CDR2 is SVGAGI. The CDR3 totals 15 residues. Trimming cost V 4 bases and J 2 bases, with 13 bases left between them. The CDR3 loop is CASSSGRVITDTQYF. The CDR3 DNA is TGTGCCAGCAGTTCCGGACGGGTAATCACAGATACGCAGTATTTT.

The count of this clonotype is one. CDR3 in amino acids: CASSGLATNTGELFF. CDR3 in DNA: TGTGCCAGCAGCGGACTAGCGACGAACACCGGGGAGCTGTTTTTT. The chain couples TRBV9 to TRBJ2-2, with 8 bases identical to TRBD2. The germline V gene encodes CDR1 SGDLS and CDR2 YYNGEE. The V segment lost 3 bases and the J segment 0 bases; nucleotides outside the gene matches: 1. CDR3 size: 15 residues. The whole variable domain, remainder taken from reference TRBV9 and TRBJ2-2, is DSGVTQTPKHLITATGQRVTLRCSPRSGDLSVYWYQQSLDQGLQFLIQYYNGEERAKGNILERFSAQQFPDLHSELNLSSLELGDSALYFCASSGLATNTGELFFGEGSRLTVL.

The CDR3 here is CASSQGTFGYTF. The CDR3 DNA reads TGCGCCAGCAGCCAGGGGACTTTTGGCTACACCTTC. The chain combines TRBV4-3 with TRBJ1-2; possible D gene TRBD1, 5 bases. Per germline, CDR1 LGHNA and CDR2 YSLEER. V lost 3 bases, J lost 7 bases, and 9 bases lay in between. The CDR3 spans 12 residues.

The rearrangement uses TRBV29-1 and TRBJ2-7; 7 bases line up with TRBD1. Germline assignment: CDR1 SQVTM and CDR2 ANQGSEA. The V segment lost 5 bases and the J segment 2 bases; nucleotides outside the gene matches: 3. The CDR3 contains 12 residues. The CDR3, as DNA: TGCAGCGTTAGGGGGCAGACCTACGAGCAGTACTTC. Protein: CSVRGQTYEQYF.

The chain joins TRBV29-1 to TRBJ1-2; 7 nucleotides agree with TRBD1. Germline V gene data show CDR1 as SQVTM and CDR2 as ANQGSEA. This CDR3 contains 12 residues. With 6 bases clipped from V and 5 bases from J, the junction kept 6 bases outside the gene matches. This CDR3 reads CSVLDRVYGYTF. In DNA, the CDR3 is TGCAGCGTGCTCGACAGGGTGTATGGCTACACCTTC.

The chain joins TRBV5-1 to TRBJ1-1; D not resolved. CDR3 size: 12 residues. V was trimmed by 0 bases and J by 6 bases, leaving 6 bases between them. Per the germline V gene, CDR1 is SGHRS and CDR2 is YFSETQ. This CDR3 reads CASSLAGPEAFF. The CDR3 DNA sequence: TGCGCCAGCAGCTTGGCCGGTCCTGAAGCTTTCTTT.

The rearrangement uses TRBV2 and TRBJ1-1, with D perhaps TRBD1 (5 bases). V was shortened by 2 bases and J by 10 bases, with 8 bases between the two germline ends. The CDR3 totals 11 residues. Looked up from germline, CDR1 is SNHLY and CDR2 is FYNNEI. The CDR3 spells CASSEQGGAFF. The CDR3, as DNA: TGTGCCAGCAGTGAACAGGGAGGAGCTTTCTTT.

The chain couples TRBV18 to TRBJ2-1; TRBD2 matches 7 bases. Losses at the gene ends were 5 bases for V and 6 bases for J; bases not matched to a gene: 13. The CDR3 covers 16 residues. The germline gives CDR1 KGHSH, CDR2 LQKENI. The CDR3 nucleotides read TGTGCCAGCTCATCTTCGACTGCGTCGGGGGGCAATGAGCAGTTCTTC. Its protein product is CASSSSTASGGNEQFF.

The chain links TRBV29-1 to TRBJ2-1; D perhaps matches TRBD1 (5 bases). From germline, CDR1 is SQVTM and CDR2 ANQGSEA. This CDR3 contains 11 residues. The germline V and J ends were trimmed by 6 bases and 4 bases, with 7 bases remaining between them. CDR3 amino acids: CSVQGYNEQFF. The CDR3 DNA sequence: TGCAGCGTGCAGGGATACAATGAGCAGTTCTTC.

This chain links TRBV11-3 with TRBJ2-3, with 9 bases that match TRBD2. Germline V gives CDR1 SGHNT, CDR2 YENEEA. CDR3 length: 15 amino acids. The trim removed 2 bases at V and 6 bases at J, leaving 6 bases unmatched. This CDR3 is CASSLQSGGPDTQYF. In DNA form, the CDR3 reads TGTGCCAGCAGCTTACAGAGCGGGGGGCCGGATACGCAGTATTTT.